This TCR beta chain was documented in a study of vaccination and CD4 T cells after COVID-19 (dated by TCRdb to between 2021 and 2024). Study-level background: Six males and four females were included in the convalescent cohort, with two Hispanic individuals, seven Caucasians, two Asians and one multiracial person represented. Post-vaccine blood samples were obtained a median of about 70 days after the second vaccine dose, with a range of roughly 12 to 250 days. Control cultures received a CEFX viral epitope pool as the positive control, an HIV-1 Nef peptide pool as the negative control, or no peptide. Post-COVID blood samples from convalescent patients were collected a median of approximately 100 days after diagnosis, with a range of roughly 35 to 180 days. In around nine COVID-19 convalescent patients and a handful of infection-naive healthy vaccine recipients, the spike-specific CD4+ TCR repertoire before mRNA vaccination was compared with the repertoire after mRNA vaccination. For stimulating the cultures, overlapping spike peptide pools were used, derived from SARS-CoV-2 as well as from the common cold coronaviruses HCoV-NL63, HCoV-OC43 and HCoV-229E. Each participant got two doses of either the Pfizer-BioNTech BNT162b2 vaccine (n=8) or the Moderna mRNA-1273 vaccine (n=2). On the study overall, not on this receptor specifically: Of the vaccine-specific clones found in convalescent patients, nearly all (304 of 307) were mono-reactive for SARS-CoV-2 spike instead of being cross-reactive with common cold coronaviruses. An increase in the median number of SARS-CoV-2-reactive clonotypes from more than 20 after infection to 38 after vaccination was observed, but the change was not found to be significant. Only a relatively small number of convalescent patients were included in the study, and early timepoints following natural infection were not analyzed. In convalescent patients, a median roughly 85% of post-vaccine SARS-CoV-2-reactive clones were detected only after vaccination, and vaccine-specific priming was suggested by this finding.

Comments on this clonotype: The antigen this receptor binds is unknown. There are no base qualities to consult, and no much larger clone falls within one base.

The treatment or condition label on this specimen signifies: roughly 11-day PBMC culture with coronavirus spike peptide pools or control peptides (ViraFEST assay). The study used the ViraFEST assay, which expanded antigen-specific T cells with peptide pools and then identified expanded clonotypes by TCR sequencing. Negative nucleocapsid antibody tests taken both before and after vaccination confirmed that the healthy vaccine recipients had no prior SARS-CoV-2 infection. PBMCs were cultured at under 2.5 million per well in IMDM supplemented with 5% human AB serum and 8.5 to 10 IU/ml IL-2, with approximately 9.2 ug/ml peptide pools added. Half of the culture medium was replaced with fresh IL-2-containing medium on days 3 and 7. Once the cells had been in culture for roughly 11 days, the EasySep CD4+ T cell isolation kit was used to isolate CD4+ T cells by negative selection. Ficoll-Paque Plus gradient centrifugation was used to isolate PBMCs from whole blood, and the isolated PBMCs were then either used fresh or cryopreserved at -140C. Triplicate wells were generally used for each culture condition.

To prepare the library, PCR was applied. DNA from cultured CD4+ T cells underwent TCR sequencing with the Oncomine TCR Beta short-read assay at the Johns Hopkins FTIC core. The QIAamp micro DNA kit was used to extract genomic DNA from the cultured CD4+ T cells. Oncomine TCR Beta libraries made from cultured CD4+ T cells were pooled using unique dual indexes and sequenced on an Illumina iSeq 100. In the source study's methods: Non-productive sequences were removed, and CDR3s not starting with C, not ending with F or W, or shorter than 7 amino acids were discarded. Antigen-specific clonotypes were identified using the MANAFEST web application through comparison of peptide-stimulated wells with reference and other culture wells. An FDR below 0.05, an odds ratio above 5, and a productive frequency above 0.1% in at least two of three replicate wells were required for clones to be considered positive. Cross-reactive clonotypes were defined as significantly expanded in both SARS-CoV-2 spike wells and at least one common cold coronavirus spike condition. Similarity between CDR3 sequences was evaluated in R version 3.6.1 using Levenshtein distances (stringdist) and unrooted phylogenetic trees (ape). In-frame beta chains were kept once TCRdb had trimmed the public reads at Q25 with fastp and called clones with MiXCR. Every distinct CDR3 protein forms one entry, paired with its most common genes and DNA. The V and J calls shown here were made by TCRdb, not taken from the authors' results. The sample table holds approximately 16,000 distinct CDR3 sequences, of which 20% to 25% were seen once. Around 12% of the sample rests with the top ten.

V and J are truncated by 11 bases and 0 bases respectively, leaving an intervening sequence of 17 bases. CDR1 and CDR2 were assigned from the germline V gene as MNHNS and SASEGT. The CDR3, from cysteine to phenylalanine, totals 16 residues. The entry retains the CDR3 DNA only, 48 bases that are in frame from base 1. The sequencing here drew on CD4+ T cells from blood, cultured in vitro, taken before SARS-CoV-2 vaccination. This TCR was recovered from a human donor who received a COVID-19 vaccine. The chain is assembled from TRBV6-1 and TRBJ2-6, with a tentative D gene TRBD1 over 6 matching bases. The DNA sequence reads TGTGCCGGCTTAAGACAGGTGAGCTCTGGGGCCAACGTCCTGACTTTC. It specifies CAGLRQVSSGANVLTF.